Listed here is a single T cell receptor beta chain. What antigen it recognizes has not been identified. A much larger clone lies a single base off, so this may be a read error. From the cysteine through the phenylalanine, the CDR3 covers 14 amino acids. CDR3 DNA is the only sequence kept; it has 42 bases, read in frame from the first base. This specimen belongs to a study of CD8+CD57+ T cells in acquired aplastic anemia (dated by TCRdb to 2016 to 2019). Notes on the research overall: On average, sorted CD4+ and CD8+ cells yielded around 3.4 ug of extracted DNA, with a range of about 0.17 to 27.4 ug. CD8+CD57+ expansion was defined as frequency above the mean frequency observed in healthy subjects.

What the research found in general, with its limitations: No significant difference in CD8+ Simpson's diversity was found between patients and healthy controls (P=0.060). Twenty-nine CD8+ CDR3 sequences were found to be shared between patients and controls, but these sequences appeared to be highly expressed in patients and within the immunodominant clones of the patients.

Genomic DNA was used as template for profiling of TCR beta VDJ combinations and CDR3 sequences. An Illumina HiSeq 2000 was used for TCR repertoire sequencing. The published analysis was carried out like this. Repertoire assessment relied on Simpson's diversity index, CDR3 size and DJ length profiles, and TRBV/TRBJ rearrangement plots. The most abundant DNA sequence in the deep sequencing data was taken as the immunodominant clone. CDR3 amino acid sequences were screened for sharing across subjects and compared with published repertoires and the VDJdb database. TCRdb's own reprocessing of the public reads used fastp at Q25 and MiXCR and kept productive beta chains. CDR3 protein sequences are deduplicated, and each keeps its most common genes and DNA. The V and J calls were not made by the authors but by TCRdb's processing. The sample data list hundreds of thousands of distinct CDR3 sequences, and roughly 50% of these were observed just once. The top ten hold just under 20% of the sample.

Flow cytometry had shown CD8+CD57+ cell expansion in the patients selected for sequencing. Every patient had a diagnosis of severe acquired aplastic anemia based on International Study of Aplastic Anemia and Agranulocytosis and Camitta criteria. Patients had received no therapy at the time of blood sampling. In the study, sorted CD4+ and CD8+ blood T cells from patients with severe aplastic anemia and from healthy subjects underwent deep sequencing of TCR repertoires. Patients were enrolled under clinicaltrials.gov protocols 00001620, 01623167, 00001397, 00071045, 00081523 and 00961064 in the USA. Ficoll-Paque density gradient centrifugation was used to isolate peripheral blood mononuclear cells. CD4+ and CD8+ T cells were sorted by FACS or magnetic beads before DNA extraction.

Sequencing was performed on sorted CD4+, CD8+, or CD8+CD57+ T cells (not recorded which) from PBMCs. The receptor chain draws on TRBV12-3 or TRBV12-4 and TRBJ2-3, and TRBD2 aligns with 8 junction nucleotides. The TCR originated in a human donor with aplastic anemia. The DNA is TGTGCCAGCAGTCAGCGGGGGATCACAGATACGCAGTGTTTT. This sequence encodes CASSQRGITDTQCF.